The 5 T cell receptor beta chains in this list originate from one sample, sequenced in a study of T cell responses to AZD1222 COVID-19 vaccine. TCRdb's copy holds only in-frame clones and misses some; the assay was immunoSEQ multiplex PCR. The repertoire holds some 140,000 clones, over 80% seen once, with about 6.7% in the top ten. The sequencing used peripheral blood, collected 28 days after the second AZD1222 dose. The receptor source for this set is an adult who received the AZD1222 COVID-19 vaccine.

The genes are TRBV7-2 and TRBJ1-3, with D unresolved. Trimming shortened V by 1 base and J by 6 bases, and 13 bases separated the two germline ends. CDR3 length: 15 amino acids. The germline gives CDR1 SGHTA, CDR2 FQGNSA. The CDR3 region has the DNA TGTGCCAGCAGCTTAGGTCAGTGGCCGTCAAACACCATATATTTT. It codes for CASSLGQWPSNTIYF.

The chain employs TRBV2 and TRBJ2-1; 11 nucleotides match TRBD2. The CDR3 covers 16 residues. CDR1 is SNHLY and CDR2 is FYNNEI in the germline V gene. V dropped 6 bases and J dropped 6; count of bases not matched to a gene: 10. The CDR3, as DNA: TGTGCCAGCAGGGTACTGCCTAGCGGGGGGAGCAATGAGCAGTTCTTC. It yields the protein CASRVLPSGGSNEQFF.

This chain connects TRBV2 to TRBJ2-7; 8 nucleotides agree with TRBD2. Losses at the gene ends were 8 bases for V and 0 bases for J; bases not matched to a gene: 6. The V gene's germline CDR1 is SNHLY and CDR2 FYNNEI. The CDR3 runs 14 residues. The CDR3 DNA follows: TGTGCCAGCTCGGCACTAGCGGCCTCCTACGAGCAGTACTTC. Its translation is CASSALAASYEQYF. The full variable domain, completed using reference TRBV2 and TRBJ2-7, is EPEVTQTPSHQVTQMGQEVILRCVPISNHLYFYWYRQILGQKVEFLVSFYNNEISEKSEIFDDQFSVERPDGSNFTLKIRSTKLEDSAMYFCASSALAASYEQYFGPGTRLTVT.

This sequence joins TRBV2 and TRBJ2-5; D not certain. The CDR3 runs to 16 residues. CDR1 and CDR2 (germline): SNHLY, FYNNEI. V was clipped by 6 bases and J by 4 bases, with 21 bases between them. The CDR3 sequence: CASSQQSRLSRETQYF. CDR3 in DNA: TGTGCCAGCAGCCAACAGTCTAGACTTAGCAGAGAGACCCAGTACTTC.

This chain joins TRBV9 and TRBJ1-6, with D unresolved. The germline V gene encodes CDR1 SGDLS and CDR2 YYNGEE. V was clipped by 2 bases and J by 8 bases, with 8 bases between them. This CDR3 contains 13 residues. Here the CDR3 reads CASSVGPYSPLHF. CDR3 in DNA: TGTGCCAGCAGCGTGGGCCCCTATTCACCCCTCCACTTT.